Below are 30 T cell receptor beta chains sequenced from a single sample in a study of shared clonotypes between healthy human individuals. Generated by immunoSEQ multiplex PCR, the TCRdb table keeps only in-frame clones and is missing some. The table includes approximately 1,500,000 clones, about 98% detected once. The material sequenced was naive CD4+ T cells sorted from blood. This sample's subset: CD45RA+ positively selected. All receptors derive from a man under 40 in good health.

The gene calls are TRBV7-8 and TRBJ1-2; D is undetermined. Germline V gives CDR1 SGHVS, CDR2 FQNEAQ. The CDR3 is 14 amino acids. V gave up 4 bases and J gave up 2 bases, with 11 bases separating them. The CDR3: CASSSSRTNYGYTF. CDR3 DNA sequence: TGTGCCAGCAGCTCGTCGAGGACGAACTATGGCTACACCTTC.

The chain carries TRBV7-2 and TRBJ1-5; D gene ambiguous. From germline, CDR1 is SGHTA and CDR2 FQGNSA. The ends were cut back, 3 bases at V and 2 bases at J, with 11 bases in the middle. The CDR3 has 15 residues. CDR3 loop: CASSLEFFGNQPQHF. The CDR3 nucleotides read TGTGCCAGCAGCTTGGAATTTTTCGGCAATCAGCCCCAGCATTTT.

The J gene is TRBJ2-5, the V gene TRBV7-3; 9 bases are a match to TRBD1. CDR1 SGHTA and CDR2 FQGTGA come from the germline V gene. V dropped 0 bases and J dropped 2; count of bases not matched to a gene: 4. CDR3 length: 16 residues. CDR3 protein: CASSLTGTGIQETQYF. The CDR3 nucleotides are TGTGCCAGCAGCTTAACAGGGACAGGGATTCAAGAGACCCAGTACTTC. The full variable domain, completed using reference TRBV7-3 and TRBJ2-5, is GAGVSQTPSNKVTEKGKYVELRCDPISGHTALYWYRQSLGQGPEFLIYFQGTGAADDSGLPNDRFFAVRPEGSVSTLKIQRTERGDSAVYLCASSLTGTGIQETQYFGPGTRLLVL.

This chain connects TRBV5-6 to TRBJ1-5; D uncertain. This CDR3 spans 14 amino acids. Germline loops: CDR1 SGHDT, CDR2 YYEEEE. V was cut by 0 bases and J by 9 bases, with 13 bases left in between. CDR3 coding DNA: TGTGCCAGCAGCTTGGCGGGTGGGCGCGTGCCCCAGCATTTT. Translated: CASSLAGGRVPQHF.

The rearrangement links TRBV6-6 to TRBJ1-2; unclear D gene. V was cut by 7 bases and J by 7 bases, with 13 bases left in between. Looked up from germline, CDR1 is MNHNY and CDR2 is SVGAGI (reference sequence). The CDR3 runs 12 residues. The CDR3 nucleotides read TGTGCCAGCATGCGGGAAACGGGTGGCTACACCTTC. It yields the protein CASMRETGGYTF.

CDR3 protein: CASASNPYNEQFF. CDR3 bases: TGTGCCAGTGCTTCGAATCCCTACAATGAGCAGTTCTTC. The rearrangement joins TRBV28 to TRBJ2-1, with unresolved D. Trimming took 9 bases from V and 2 from J, leaving 11 bases between them. From germline, CDR1 is MDHEN and CDR2 SYDVKM. The CDR3 extends over 13 amino acids.

The chain employs TRBV9 and TRBJ1-5; D not certain. The germline V gene has CDR1 SGDLS and CDR2 YYNGEE. V was shortened by 6 bases and J by 9 bases, with 22 bases between the two germline ends. CDR3 size: 15 residues. The CDR3 loop reads CASIHFAGRVGPQHF. CDR3 sequence (DNA): TGTGCCAGCATCCATTTCGCTGGTCGGGTTGGGCCCCAGCATTTT.

The chain has TRBV7-2 and TRBJ2-3; D is tentatively TRBD1 or TRBD2 (6 bases each). Germline-derived CDR1 and CDR2 are SGHTA and FQGNSA. The CDR3 has 15 residues. V lost 5 bases to trimming and J lost 4 bases, with 16 bases between them. The CDR3 DNA is TGTGCCAGCAGCCCCATGGGGGGCCGCCCAGATACGCAGTATTTT. It translates to CASSPMGGRPDTQYF.

The chain recombines TRBV11-2 with TRBJ2-7; 7 nucleotides align to TRBD1. This CDR3 is built from 16 residues. Germline V gene sequence: CDR1 SGHAT, CDR2 FQNNGV. J gave up 2 bases and V 5 bases, and 12 bases lay outside the gene matches. CDR3 in DNA: TGTGCCAGCAGCCGAAAACAGGGGCTATACGCCTACGAGCAGTACTTC. Translated: CASSRKQGLYAYEQYF.

This chain connects TRBV18 to TRBJ2-2, with D unclear. Trimming pared 2 bases from V and 0 bases from J, leaving 7 bases between. Germline V gene lookup returns CDR1 KGHSH and CDR2 LQKENI. CDR3 length: 15 amino acids. The CDR3 is CASSPVPSNTGELFF. DNA of the CDR3: TGTGCCAGCTCACCAGTGCCATCGAACACCGGGGAGCTGTTTTTT.

This rearrangement joins TRBV29-1 to TRBJ2-5; 13 bases are shared with TRBD2. V was pared by 6 bases and J by 5 bases, with 6 bases of the junction left unmatched. The germline V gene has CDR1 SQVTM and CDR2 ANQGSEA. The CDR3 extends over 14 amino acids. CDR3 in amino acids: CSVWTSGSGETQYF. The CDR3, as DNA: TGCAGCGTCTGGACTAGCGGGAGTGGGGAGACCCAGTACTTC.

The chain couples TRBV21-1 to TRBJ1-3. TRBV21-1 is labeled a pseudogene. This CDR3 has 14 amino acids. The CDR3 loop is CASSGSGARNTIYF. CDR3 coding DNA: TGTGCCAGCAGCGGCTCGGGGGCTCGAAACACCATATATTTT.

CDR3: CSVRRALTDTQYF. In nucleotides, the CDR3 is TGCAGCGTTCGGAGGGCACTCACAGATACGCAGTATTTT. The rearrangement uses TRBV29-1 and TRBJ2-3; tentatively, D is TRBD2 (6 bases). V lost 5 bases and J 2 bases, leaving 11 bases between the germline ends. This CDR3 comprises 13 residues. Per the germline V gene, CDR1 is SQVTM and CDR2 is ANQGSEA.

This chain links TRBV30 with TRBJ2-4, with D uncertain. V shed 3 bases and J shed 1 base, with 4 bases lying between them. The germline gives CDR1 GTSNPN, CDR2 SVGIG (reference sequence). The CDR3 length is 12 residues. CDR3 coding DNA: TGTGCCTGGAGAGGGGCCAAAAACATTCAGTACTTC. This codes for CAWRGAKNIQYF.

Here the CDR3 DNA reads TGCGCCAGCAGCCGGACTAGCGGGATTTACGAGCAGTACTTC. Translated, it gives CASSRTSGIYEQYF. This chain links TRBV4-1 with TRBJ2-7; 12 nucleotides align to TRBD2. J was trimmed by 4 bases and V by 4 bases; bases with no gene match: 2. Germline CDR1 is MGHRA and CDR2 is YSYEKL. This CDR3 comprises 14 residues.

V gene TRBV7-2 combines with J gene TRBJ2-4; 11 bases line up with TRBD2. There are 17 residues in the CDR3. The germline CDR1 and CDR2 sequences are SGHTA and FQGNSA. V was clipped by 4 bases and J by 2 bases; unmatched bases: 7. The DNA of the CDR3 is TGTGCCAGCAGCTACTTAGCGGGAGGGCCAACCAAAAACATTCAGTACTTC. It is translated as CASSYLAGGPTKNIQYF.

V is TRBV28 and J is TRBJ1-5; no reliable D call. The V end was cut by 2 bases, the J end by 7 bases, with 12 bases between. CDR3 size: 14 residues. Germline CDR1 is MDHEN and CDR2 is SYDVKM. CDR3 in DNA: TGTGCCAGCAGTTTACCGACCGGTGGGCAGCCCCAGCATTTT. As protein: CASSLPTGGQPQHF.

The chain links TRBV19 to TRBJ2-3; 8 bases are shared with TRBD1. The CDR3 covers 13 residues. Looked up from germline, CDR1 is LNHDA and CDR2 is SQIVND (reference sequence). Trimming took 4 bases from V and 9 from J; bases not matched to a gene: 6. The CDR3 DNA sequence: TGTGCCAGTAGTACATCCACAGGGGGAACGCAGTATTTT. Residues: CASSTSTGGTQYF.

The V gene is TRBV9, the J gene TRBJ2-2; D may be TRBD2 (6 bases). The CDR3 has 15 residues. Germline assignment: CDR1 SGDLS and CDR2 YYNGEE. V gave up 2 bases and J gave up 6 bases, with 14 bases separating them. Here the CDR3 DNA reads TGTGCCAGCAGCGTTAGGCAGGGAGGTCCCGGGGAGCTGTTTTTT. Translated, it gives CASSVRQGGPGELFF.

CDR3 sequence: CASRIGLILTGELFF. Written as DNA, the CDR3 is TGTGCCAGCAGGATCGGACTGATACTCACCGGGGAGCTGTTTTTT. The chain carries TRBV6-5 and TRBJ2-2; TRBD2 might be the D (5 bases). The CDR3 has 15 amino acids. Germline V gene data show CDR1 as MNHEY and CDR2 as SVGAGI. The germline V and J ends were trimmed by 6 bases and 4 bases, with 15 bases remaining between them.

The chain carries TRBV5-1 and TRBJ2-2; TRBD2 is a possible D gene (6 bases). This CDR3 has 16 residues. The V and J ends lost 4 bases and 1 base respectively, with 14 bases between them. Germline CDR1 and CDR2: SGHRS and YFSETQ. CDR3 coding DNA: TGCGCCAGCAGCCTCCCCCAGGGAGGGAACACCGGGGAGCTGTTTTTT. The encoded protein is CASSLPQGGNTGELFF.

This clone was recorded once. V usage is TRBV7-9 and J usage is TRBJ1-1, with 11 positions matching TRBD1. J gave up 2 bases and V 1 base, and 3 bases lay outside the gene matches. Germline lookup yields CDR1 SEHNR and CDR2 FQNEAQ (reference sequence). CDR3 size: 16 residues. The CDR3 region is CASSLGTGGINTEAFF. CDR3 bases: TGTGCCAGCAGCTTAGGGACAGGGGGCATCAACACTGAAGCTTTCTTT.

CDR3 protein: CASSVGQGPYEQYF. Here the CDR3 DNA reads TGTGCCAGTAGCGTGGGACAGGGGCCCTACGAGCAGTACTTC. V is TRBV19 and J is TRBJ2-7; 10 nucleotides line up with TRBD1. Germline V gene data show CDR1 as LNHDA and CDR2 as SQIVND (reference sequence). Germline trimming cut 6 bases from V and 2 bases from J; bases unmatched to any gene: 4. CDR3 length equals 14 residues.

This chain uses TRBV27 with TRBJ2-5; TRBD2 matches at 7 bases. The CDR3 is made up of 16 amino acids. The V segment lost 1 base and the J segment 5 bases; nucleotides outside the gene matches: 10. Germline V CDR1 and CDR2: MNHEY, SMNVEV (reference sequence). DNA of the CDR3: TGTGCCAGCAGTTTATATAAGGCGGGAGTATGGGAGACCCAGTACTTC. It specifies CASSLYKAGVWETQYF.

V gene TRBV4-1 combines with J gene TRBJ2-5; no clear D gene. Trimming removed 0 bases at V and 2 bases at J, with 10 bases between. The germline CDR1 and CDR2 sequences are MGHRA and YSYEKL. The CDR3 is 15 residues long. The CDR3 is CASSQEIVGQETQYF. CDR3 bases: TGCGCCAGCAGCCAAGAGATAGTCGGGCAAGAGACCCAGTACTTC.

The chain employs TRBV4-1 and TRBJ1-1, with a weak D call TRBD1 (5 bases). Germline V gene lookup returns CDR1 MGHRA and CDR2 YSYEKL. The CDR3 spans 16 residues. V was shortened by 0 bases and J by 1 base, with 12 bases between the two germline ends. CDR3 DNA: TGCGCCAGCAGCCAAGATTTCGGACACCCGAACACTGAAGCTTTCTTT. Translating it yields CASSQDFGHPNTEAFF.

The genes are TRBV5-1 and TRBJ2-1, with TRBD1 matching over 8 bases. Germline assignment: CDR1 SGHRS and CDR2 YFSETQ. The J segment lost 14 bases and the V segment lost 0 bases, leaving 13 bases of the junction unmatched. There are 15 residues in the CDR3. The CDR3 DNA is TGCGCCAGCAGCTTGGCCGGGGCCTCAGACAGGGGCGAGTTCTTC. It is translated as CASSLAGASDRGEFF.

Comment on this clone: This sample also contains other DNA sequences that code for the same CDR3. The chain joins TRBV18 to TRBJ2-7; D call uncertain. CDR1 KGHSH and CDR2 LQKENI come from the germline V gene. There are 12 residues in the CDR3. Trimming took off 1 base at V and 7 bases at J, with 8 bases between the two ends. The CDR3 loop is CASSPLASEQYF. CDR3 sequence (DNA): TGTGCCAGCTCACCACTCGCCTCTGAGCAGTACTTC.

The chain carries TRBV18 and TRBJ1-4; 9 bases are shared with TRBD1. Germline trimming cut 4 bases from V and 5 bases from J; bases unmatched to any gene: 8. The CDR3 loop spans 16 amino acids. Looked up from germline, CDR1 is KGHSH and CDR2 is LQKENI. The CDR3 is CASSLSGTGKNEKLFF. Here the CDR3 DNA reads TGTGCCAGCTCACTCTCCGGGACAGGGAAGAATGAAAAACTGTTTTTT.

The CDR3 here is CASSENRGNYEQYF. The CDR3 region has the DNA TGCGCCAGTTCAGAGAACAGGGGGAATTACGAGCAGTACTTC. V is TRBV5-1 and J is TRBJ2-7; the match to TRBD1 covers 8 bases. In germline, CDR1 is SGHRS, CDR2 YFSETQ. The junction had 11 bases not matched to a gene; V was cut back by 8 bases and J by 4 bases. This CDR3 region has 14 residues.